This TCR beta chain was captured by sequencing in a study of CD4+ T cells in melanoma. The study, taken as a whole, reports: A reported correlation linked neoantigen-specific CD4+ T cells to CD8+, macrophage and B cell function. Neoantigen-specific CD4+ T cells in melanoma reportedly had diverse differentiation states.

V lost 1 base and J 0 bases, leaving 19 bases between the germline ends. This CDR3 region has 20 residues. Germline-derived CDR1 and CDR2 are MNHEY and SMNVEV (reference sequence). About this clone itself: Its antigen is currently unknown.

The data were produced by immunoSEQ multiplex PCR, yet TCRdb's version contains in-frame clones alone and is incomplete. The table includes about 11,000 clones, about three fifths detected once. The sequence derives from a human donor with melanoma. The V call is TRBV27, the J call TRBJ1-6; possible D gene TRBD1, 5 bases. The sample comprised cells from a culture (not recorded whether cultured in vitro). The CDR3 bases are TGTGCCAGCAGTTTATTCGATTCCAGGGATAGCAGCTCCTATAATTCACCCCTCCACTTT. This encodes CASSLFDSRDSSSYNSPLHF.